The present T cell receptor (beta chain) was sequenced within a study of blood T cell repertoires in COVID-19. Study at large: T cells, B-cell-depleted T cells, or PBMCs provided the cDNA or gDNA that served as material.

Original handling: How many nucleated cells were present was estimated from reference gene primer amplification. Using immunoSEQ multiplex PCR, the repertoire was profiled, and TCRdb retains in-frame clones only, with some absent. That table furnishes V, J and clone size, whereas the DNA furnished D and trimming. The sample shows tens of thousands of clones, roughly 90% of them seen only once. CDR1 is SEHNR and CDR2 is FQNEAQ in the germline V gene (reference sequence). The CDR3 runs 14 residues. Trimming took 10 bases from V and 9 from J, leaving 19 bases between them. The chain is built from TRBV7-9 and TRBJ1-6; perhaps TRBD1 as D (6 bases). This clonotype was sampled from a man between 60 and 75 years old with active or convalescent COVID-19. Sequences were obtained from peripheral blood. CDR3 loop: CATPAGVRISPLHF. The DNA of the CDR3 is TGTGCCACGCCTGCAGGGGTGAGAATTTCACCCCTCCACTTT.